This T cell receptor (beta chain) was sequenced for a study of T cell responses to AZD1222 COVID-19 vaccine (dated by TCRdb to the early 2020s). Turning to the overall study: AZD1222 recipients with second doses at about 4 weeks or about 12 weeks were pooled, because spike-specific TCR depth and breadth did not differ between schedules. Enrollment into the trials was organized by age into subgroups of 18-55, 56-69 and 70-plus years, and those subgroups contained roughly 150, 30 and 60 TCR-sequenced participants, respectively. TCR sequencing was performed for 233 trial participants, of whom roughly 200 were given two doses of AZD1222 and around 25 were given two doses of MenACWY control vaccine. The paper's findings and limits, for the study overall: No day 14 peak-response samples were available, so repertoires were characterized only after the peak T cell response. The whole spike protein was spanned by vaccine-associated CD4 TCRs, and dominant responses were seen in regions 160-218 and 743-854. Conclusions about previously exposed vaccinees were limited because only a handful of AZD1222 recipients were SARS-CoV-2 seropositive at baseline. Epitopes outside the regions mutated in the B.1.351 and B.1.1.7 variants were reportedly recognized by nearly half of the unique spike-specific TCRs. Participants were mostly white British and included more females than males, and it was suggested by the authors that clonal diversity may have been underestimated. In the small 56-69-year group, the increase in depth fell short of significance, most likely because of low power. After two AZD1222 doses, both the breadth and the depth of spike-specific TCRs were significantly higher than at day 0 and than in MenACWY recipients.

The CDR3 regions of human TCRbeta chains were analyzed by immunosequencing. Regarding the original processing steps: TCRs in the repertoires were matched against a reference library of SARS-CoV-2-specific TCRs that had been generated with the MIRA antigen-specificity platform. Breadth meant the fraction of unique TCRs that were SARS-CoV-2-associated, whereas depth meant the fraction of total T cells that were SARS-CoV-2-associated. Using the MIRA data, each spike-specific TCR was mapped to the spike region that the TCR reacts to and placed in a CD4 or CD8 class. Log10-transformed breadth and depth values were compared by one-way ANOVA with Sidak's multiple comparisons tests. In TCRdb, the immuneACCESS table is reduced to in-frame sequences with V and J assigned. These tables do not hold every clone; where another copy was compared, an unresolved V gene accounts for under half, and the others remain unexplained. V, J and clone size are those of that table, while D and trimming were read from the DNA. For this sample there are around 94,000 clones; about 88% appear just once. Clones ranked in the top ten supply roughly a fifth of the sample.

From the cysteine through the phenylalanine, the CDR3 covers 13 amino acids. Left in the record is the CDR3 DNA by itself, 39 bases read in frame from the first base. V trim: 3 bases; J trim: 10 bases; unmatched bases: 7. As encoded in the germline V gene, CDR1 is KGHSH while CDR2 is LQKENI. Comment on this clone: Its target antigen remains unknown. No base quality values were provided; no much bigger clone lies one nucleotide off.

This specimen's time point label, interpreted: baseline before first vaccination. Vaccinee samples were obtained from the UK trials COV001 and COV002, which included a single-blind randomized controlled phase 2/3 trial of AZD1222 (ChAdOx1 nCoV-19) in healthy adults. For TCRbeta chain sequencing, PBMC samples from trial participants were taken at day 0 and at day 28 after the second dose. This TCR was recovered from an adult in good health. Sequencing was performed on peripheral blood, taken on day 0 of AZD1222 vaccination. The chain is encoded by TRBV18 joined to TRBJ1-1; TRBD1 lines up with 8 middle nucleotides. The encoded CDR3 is CASSPGQGVGAFF. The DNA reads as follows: TGTGCCAGCTCACCCGGACAGGGCGTGGGAGCTTTCTTT.